Below are 21 T cell receptor beta chains sequenced from a single sample in a study of vaccination effects on CD4 cells after COVID-19. Viral peptide pool expansion of antigen-specific CD4+ T cells preceded sequencing in the ViraFEST assay. Following a roughly 10-day culture, CD4+ T cells were purified. As their vaccination, participants received two doses of either BNT162b2 or mRNA-1273. Clones were read by immunoSEQ multiplex PCR, and TCRdb kept only the in-frame ones, dropping some. The data show approximately 28,000 clones, roughly 74% seen once. For these receptors, no antigen is known. Sequencing was performed on CD4+ T cells from PBMCs cultured with HCoV-NL63 spike peptides, taken after COVID-19 vaccination. All receptors derive from a human donor who received a COVID-19 vaccine.

CDR3: CASSERTDVGYEQYF. Written as DNA, the CDR3 is TGTGCCAGCAGTGAACGGACAGACGTGGGCTACGAGCAGTACTTC. The chain uses TRBV25-1 and TRBJ2-7, with a tentative D call TRBD1 (6 bases). The CDR3 sequence is 15 residues long. Trimming took 2 bases from V and 3 from J, leaving 14 bases between them. CDR1 is MGHDK, CDR2 SYGVNS, per germline.

V usage is TRBV6-5 and J usage is TRBJ1-5, with D possibly being TRBD1 (6 bases). Per the germline V gene, CDR1 is MNHEY and CDR2 is SVGAGI. CDR3 length equals 15 residues. Trimming removed 6 bases at V and 2 bases at J, with 14 bases between. The chain's CDR3 is CASSQQGEGNQPQHF. The CDR3 DNA sequence: TGTGCCAGCAGCCAACAGGGAGAGGGCAATCAGCCCCAGCATTTT.

This clone has more than one count but fewer than ten. This chain links TRBV15 with TRBJ1-5; TRBD1 matches at 9 bases. Germline assignment: CDR1 LNHNV and CDR2 YYDKDF (reference sequence). This CDR3 is built from 15 residues. The V and J ends lost 0 bases and 6 bases, in that order; junction bases with no gene match: 3. CDR3 DNA sequence: TGTGCCACCAGCAGAGACGGACAGGGGACTCAGCCCCAGCATTTT. Its protein is CATSRDGQGTQPQHF.

The chain has TRBV5-4 and TRBJ1-2; D is ambiguous. Germline CDR1 is SGHNT and CDR2 is YYREEE (reference sequence). Deletions cut 0 bases from V and 3 bases from J, with 9 bases between. The CDR3 has 14 residues. CDR3 in amino acids: CASSLDGRDYGYTF. The DNA of the CDR3 is TGTGCCAGCAGCTTGGATGGCAGAGACTATGGCTACACCTTC.

V is TRBV5-6 and J is TRBJ1-2; D not resolved. The CDR3 is 17 residues long. Germline CDR1 SGHDT, CDR2 YYEEEE. V lost 1 base and J lost 8, with 24 bases in between. In DNA form, the CDR3 reads TGTGCCAGCAGCTTGATTTTACCCACTGGAGACAAAGGGGGCTACACCTTC. Protein product: CASSLILPTGDKGGYTF.

J is TRBJ1-4 and V is TRBV14, with 8 bases lining up with TRBD1. The V and J ends lost 4 bases and 7 bases, in that order; junction bases with no gene match: 8. The germline V gene encodes CDR1 SGHDN and CDR2 FVKESK. This CDR3 contains 15 residues. CDR3 protein: CASSRSGGEGEKLFF. The DNA for the CDR3 is TGTGCCAGCAGCCGTTCAGGGGGCGAGGGTGAAAAACTGTTTTTT. The whole variable domain, filled in from reference TRBV14 and TRBJ1-4, reads EAGVTQFPSHSVIEKGQTVTLRCDPISGHDNLYWYRRVMGKEIKFLLHFVKESKQDESGMPNNRFLAERTGGTYSTLKVQPAELEDSGVYFCASSRSGGEGEKLFFGSGTQLSVL.

The table lists this clone with a count of one. The CDR3 spells CASSLLGPNPYEQYF. DNA of the CDR3: TGTGCCAGCAGCTTACTCGGGCCAAACCCCTACGAGCAGTACTTC. The rearrangement uses TRBV5-6 and TRBJ2-7; D not certain. This CDR3 contains 15 residues. Germline V gene data show CDR1 as SGHDT and CDR2 as YYEEEE. With 2 bases removed from V and 2 bases from J, the gap between germline ends came to 14 bases. Drawing the rest from reference TRBV5-6 and TRBJ2-7, the complete variable domain is DAGVTQSPTHLIKTRGQQVTLRCSPKSGHDTVSWYQQALGQGPQFIFQYYEEEERQRGNFPDRFSGHQFPNYSSELNVNALLLGDSALYLCASSLLGPNPYEQYFGPGTRLTVT.

The chain has TRBV4-1 and TRBJ2-1; 8 nucleotides line up with TRBD2. This CDR3 region has 15 residues. J was trimmed by 4 bases and V by 2 bases; bases with no gene match: 4. CDR1 and CDR2 (germline): MGHRA, YSYEKL. For the CDR3, the DNA is TGCGCCAGCAGCCAATCCCTAGCGGGTTACAATGAGCAGTTCTTC. Its protein product is CASSQSLAGYNEQFF.

The gene calls are TRBV5-1 and TRBJ2-7, with D tentatively TRBD1 or TRBD2 (6 bases each). Germline CDR1 SGHRS, CDR2 YFSETQ. This CDR3 is 16 amino acids long. V lost 1 base and J 2 bases, leaving 16 bases between the germline ends. CDR3 nucleotide sequence: TGCGCCAGCAGCTTGTCCTGGGGGGCGCAAACCTACGAGCAGTACTTC. This codes for CASSLSWGAQTYEQYF.

The V call is TRBV10-3, the J call TRBJ2-7, with D possibly being TRBD1 or TRBD2 (5 bases each). CDR3 length: 14 amino acids. Per germline, CDR1 ENHRY and CDR2 SYGVKD. V gave up 0 bases and J gave up 4 bases, with 10 bases separating them. The CDR3 is CAISESPEGYEQYF. CDR3 sequence (DNA): TGTGCCATCAGTGAGTCCCCAGAGGGGTACGAGCAGTACTTC.

The genes are TRBV18 and TRBJ1-5; TRBD1 is a possible D gene (6 bases). CDR1 is KGHSH, CDR2 LQKENI, per germline. This CDR3 contains 14 residues. V lost 5 bases, J lost 5 bases, and 13 bases lay in between. The CDR3 loop is CASSSGHPYQPQHF. The CDR3 DNA is TGTGCCAGCTCATCGGGACACCCATATCAGCCCCAGCATTTT.

The chain couples TRBV4-2 to TRBJ1-4; possible D gene TRBD1, 5 bases. Trimming took 5 bases from V and 6 from J, leaving 16 bases between them. The CDR3 sequence is 15 residues long. The germline V gene has CDR1 LGHNA and CDR2 YNFKEQ. The CDR3 sequence: CASSKSGTGDEKLFF. The CDR3 bases are TGTGCCAGCAGCAAATCCGGGACGGGAGATGAAAAACTGTTTTTT.

This rearrangement joins TRBV5-1 to TRBJ2-7; 7 bases match TRBD2. The germline V gene has CDR1 SGHRS and CDR2 YFSETQ. Trimming removed 4 bases from V and 6 bases from J; junction bases left unmatched: 10. The CDR3 contains 14 residues. The CDR3 here is CASSTTGGTPEQYF. The CDR3 bases are TGCGCCAGCAGCACAACCGGGGGGACCCCCGAGCAGTACTTC.

CDR3 in DNA: TGTGCGGGATCCGGGGACAGCTCTGGAAACACCATATATTTT. This sequence encodes CAGSGDSSGNTIYF. This chain uses TRBV30 with TRBJ1-3; 7 bases map to TRBD1. CDR3 length: 14 amino acids. Per the germline V gene, CDR1 is GTSNPN and CDR2 is SVGIG (reference sequence).

This clone was detected a few times. The chain uses TRBV4-1 and TRBJ2-3; 8 bases align to TRBD1. V gave up 3 bases and J gave up 3 bases; unmatched junction bases: 11. The CDR3 runs 17 residues. Per germline, CDR1 MGHRA and CDR2 YSYEKL. The CDR3 spells CASSQSRDRSLTDTQYF. The CDR3, as DNA: TGCGCCAGCAGCCAGAGCAGGGACAGGTCCCTGACAGATACGCAGTATTTT.

This chain links TRBV2 with TRBJ1-2; weak D call: TRBD1 (6 bases). Germline values: CDR1 SNHLY, CDR2 FYNNEI. CDR3 length equals 13 residues. Trimming pared 4 bases from V and 7 bases from J, leaving 13 bases between. The CDR3 DNA reads as TGTGCCAGCAGTGTCTGGGGGGGCGGTGGCTACACCTTC. It is translated as CASSVWGGGGYTF.

The genes are TRBV3-1 (or the pseudogene TRBV3-2) and TRBJ2-3; D perhaps matches TRBD2 (6 bases). CDR3 length: 16 residues. V was cut by 1 base and J by 3 bases, with 14 bases left in between. Germline V gene lookup returns CDR1 LGHDT and CDR2 YNNKEL (reference sequence). The CDR3 region is CASSQGRGLATDTQYF. The CDR3 bases are TGTGCCAGCAGCCAAGGTAGAGGGCTAGCGACAGATACGCAGTATTTT.

This clone occurred a few times. This rearrangement joins TRBV2 to TRBJ2-7, with D perhaps matching TRBD1 (6 bases). CDR1 is SNHLY and CDR2 is FYNNEI in the germline V gene. With 6 bases removed from V and 3 bases from J, the gap between germline ends came to 6 bases. The CDR3 is made up of 11 amino acids. CDR3 in amino acids: CASRGHYEQYF. The CDR3 DNA sequence: TGTGCCAGCAGGGGACACTACGAGCAGTACTTC.

This clone has only a few counts. The V call is TRBV2, the J call TRBJ1-1, with 7 bases lining up with TRBD1. The CDR3 runs 12 residues. With V trimmed by 4 bases and J by 6 bases, 2 bases remained unmatched. Germline assignment: CDR1 SNHLY and CDR2 FYNNEI. The CDR3 reads CASSGQGAEAFF. CDR3 in DNA: TGTGCCAGCAGTGGACAGGGTGCTGAAGCTTTCTTT.

The chain employs TRBV7-9 and TRBJ2-1, with a weak D call TRBD2 (7 bases). CDR1 is SEHNR, CDR2 FQNEAQ, per germline (reference sequence). The V end lost 3 bases, the J end lost 16 bases, and 16 bases lay between the germline ends. The CDR3 consists of 12 residues. CDR3 nucleotides: TGTGCCAGCAGCTTTCAGAAGGGGGGGCACTTCTTC. This translates into CASSFQKGGHFF. Together with reference TRBV7-9 and TRBJ2-1, the CDR3 gives the full variable domain: DTGVSQNPRHKITKRGQNVTFRCDPISEHNRLYWYRQTLGQGPEFLTYFQNEAQLEKSRLLSDRFSAERPKGSFSTLEIQRTEQGDSAMYLCASSFQKGGHFFGPGTRLTVL.

A single count supports this clone. The gene calls are TRBV3-1 (or the pseudogene TRBV3-2) and TRBJ1-2, with 10 positions matching TRBD1. Germline V gene lookup returns CDR1 LGHDT and CDR2 YNNKEL (reference sequence). With 1 base clipped from V and 9 bases from J, the junction kept 5 bases outside the gene matches. This CDR3 comprises 14 residues. The CDR3 reads CASSQGDRGLSYTF. CDR3 in DNA: TGTGCCAGCAGCCAAGGGGACAGGGGTCTTAGCTACACCTTC.